This entry is about one T cell receptor (beta chain). This clonotype was seen ten or more times. What antigen it recognizes has not been identified. One base away there is no much larger clone; base qualities are not given. CDR1 is given as LNHDA and CDR2 as SQIVND, both from the germline V gene (reference sequence). Germline trimming amounts to 7 bases on V and 5 bases on J, with 6 as the count of junction bases outside the gene matches. Including the terminal cysteine and phenylalanine, the CDR3 comprises 15 residues. Only CDR3 DNA is held: 45 bases, read in frame from base 1. Lymph node samples were obtained from the axillary draining lymph nodes of breast cancer patients. This sample is drawn from a study of breast tumors, draining lymph nodes, adjacent tissues (dated by TCRdb to between 2015 and 2016). As for the study more broadly: Breast cancer patients provided tumor, adjacent nontumor tissue and axillary lymph nodes, and the study compared the TCR beta repertoires across these three sources. The study aimed to assess the relationships and possible T-cell exchange between tumor, surrounding tissue and draining lymph node repertoires in human breast cancer.

Results the study describes overall, beyond this receptor: Tumor and nontumor tissue repertoires were found to be significantly more similar in luminal-like than in basal-like breast cancer. The data were considered consistent with most tumor T cells being derived from the lymph node and subsequently expanding within tumor tissue. Tumor T-cell repertoires showed less diversity than lymph node repertoires and more diversity than nontumor tissue repertoires, and tumor T-cell repertoires showed preferential V and J gene usage. The conclusion that tumor T cells originate in lymph nodes was presented as consistent with a hypothesis rather than as directly demonstrated.

The data were produced on an Illumina HiSeq 2000. TCR beta chain libraries were generated through multiplex PCR amplification. The amplified TCR beta chain products were analyzed by high-throughput sequencing. TCRdb reanalyzed the raw reads on its own, using fastp at Q25 for trimming and MiXCR for clone calling, and kept in-frame beta chains. Rows with a matching CDR3 protein are joined into one entry that keeps the most common DNA and genes. This sample comprises around 130,000 distinct CDR3 sequences, about 20% of them detected only once. Less than 4% of the sample is taken by the ten largest. The V and J segments used are TRBV19 and TRBJ1-6; TRBD1 fits 9 bases in the junction. Sequencing was performed on axillary lymph node tissue. This receptor was obtained from a female donor with breast cancer. Some clones in this sample may be carry-over from other donors' samples. The CDR3 protein: CASTLDRGDNSPLHF. The DNA sequence reads TGTGCCAGTACGCTGGACAGGGGTGATAATTCACCCCTCCACTTT.